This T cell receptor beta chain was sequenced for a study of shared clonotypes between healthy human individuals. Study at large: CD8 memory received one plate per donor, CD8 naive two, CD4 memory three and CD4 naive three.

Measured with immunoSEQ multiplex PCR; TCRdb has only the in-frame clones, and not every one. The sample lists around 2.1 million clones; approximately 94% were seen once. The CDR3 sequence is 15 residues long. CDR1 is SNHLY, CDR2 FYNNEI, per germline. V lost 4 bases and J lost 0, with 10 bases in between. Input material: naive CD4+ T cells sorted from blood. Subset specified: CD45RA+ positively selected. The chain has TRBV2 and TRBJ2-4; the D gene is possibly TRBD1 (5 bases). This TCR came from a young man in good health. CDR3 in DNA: TGTGCCAGCAGTGGGCAGGGAATAGCCAAAAACATTCAGTACTTC. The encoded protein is CASSGQGIAKNIQYF.